The 30 T cell receptor beta chains reported below all come from one sample, sequenced in a study of cytomegalovirus exposure and HLA in healthy donors. Both 60 Vbeta primers and 13 Jbeta primers went into the PCR. Clones were read by immunoSEQ multiplex PCR, and TCRdb kept only the in-frame ones, dropping some. Of 200,000 to 250,000 clones in the sample, around 78% are singletons; the top ten hold roughly 0.45%. The sequenced material came from PBMCs. The receptors shown here come from a boy aged 5 to 17 in good health and CMV-seronegative.

In this sample, this clone turned up a few times. The V gene is TRBV5-1, the J gene TRBJ2-1; D is uncertain. Trimming pared 0 bases from V and 10 bases from J, leaving 14 bases between. The V gene's germline CDR1 is SGHRS and CDR2 YFSETQ. This CDR3 is built from 14 residues. The CDR3 reads CASSLGSSTQEQFF. The DNA for the CDR3 is TGCGCCAGCAGCTTGGGGTCGTCTACCCAAGAGCAGTTCTTC.

This chain joins TRBV2 and TRBJ2-5, with D hard to call. From germline, CDR1 is SNHLY and CDR2 FYNNEI. This CDR3 is built from 12 residues. V gave up 7 bases and J gave up 1 base, with 7 bases separating them. The CDR3 region is CASMSPQETQYF. In DNA form, the CDR3 reads TGTGCCAGCATGAGCCCCCAAGAGACCCAGTACTTC.

This rearrangement joins TRBV19 to TRBJ1-6; 9 bases align to TRBD1. Germline V gene sequence: CDR1 LNHDA, CDR2 SQIVND (reference sequence). After removal of 6 bases from V and 6 bases from J, the junction contained 3 bases not matched to a gene. This CDR3 has 14 amino acids. In DNA form, the CDR3 reads TGTGCCAGTAGCTGGACAGGGGCTAATTCACCCCTCCACTTT. It specifies CASSWTGANSPLHF. The full variable domain, rest sourced from reference TRBV19 and TRBJ1-6, is DGGITQSPKYLFRKEGQNVTLSCEQNLNHDAMYWYRQDPGQGLRLIYYSQIVNDFQKGDIAEGYSVSREKKESFPLTVTSAQKNPTAFYLCASSWTGANSPLHFGNGTRLTVT.

The rearrangement uses TRBV6-5 and TRBJ2-1, with D hard to call. Germline CDR1 MNHEY, CDR2 SVGAGI. CDR3 length: 13 amino acids. V was cut by 2 bases and J by 9 bases, with 11 bases left in between. CDR3 nucleotides: TGTGCCAGCAGTTACCTGGTGCGGAGTGAGCAGTTCTTC. Its translation: CASSYLVRSEQFF.

This clone was counted only a few times. CDR3 amino acids: CASSLTGEREQYF. CDR3 coding DNA: TGTGCCAGCAGCCTTACAGGGGAACGCGAGCAGTACTTC. The chain has TRBV5-4 and TRBJ2-7, with 7 bases aligning to TRBD1. CDR1 and CDR2 (germline): SGHNT, YYREEE (reference sequence). Unmatched junction bases numbered 7, after V lost 4 bases and J lost 6 bases. This CDR3 has 13 amino acids. Supplemented by reference TRBV5-4 and TRBJ2-7, the full variable domain reads ETGVTQSPTHLIKTRGQQVTLRCSSQSGHNTVSWYQQALGQGPQFIFQYYREEENGRGNFPPRFSGLQFPNYSSELNVNALELDDSALYLCASSLTGEREQYFGPGTRLTVT.

The chain uses TRBV4-1 and TRBJ2-1; D is uncertain. Trimming shortened V by 1 base and J by 2 bases, and 9 bases separated the two germline ends. This CDR3 comprises 15 residues. The germline V gene encodes CDR1 MGHRA and CDR2 YSYEKL. In DNA form, the CDR3 reads TGCGCCAGCAGCCAAGTTCCGACAACCTACAATGAGCAGTTCTTC. Its translation is CASSQVPTTYNEQFF.

The V and J genes are TRBV14 and TRBJ2-3, with 11 bases fitting TRBD2. Germline assignment: CDR1 SGHDN and CDR2 FVKESK. Trimming removed 0 bases from V and 4 bases from J; junction bases left unmatched: 12. The CDR3 consists of 19 residues. The CDR3: CASSQDTGLAVVWADTQYF. CDR3 bases: TGTGCCAGCAGCCAAGACACGGGACTAGCGGTGGTCTGGGCAGATACGCAGTATTTT. Variable domain in full (rest from reference TRBV14 and TRBJ2-3): EAGVTQFPSHSVIEKGQTVTLRCDPISGHDNLYWYRRVMGKEIKFLLHFVKESKQDESGMPNNRFLAERTGGTYSTLKVQPAELEDSGVYFCASSQDTGLAVVWADTQYFGPGTRLTVL.

The V call is TRBV27, the J call TRBJ2-1, with D unresolved. The CDR3 length is 15 residues. Germline CDR1 is MNHEY and CDR2 is SMNVEV (reference sequence). Trimming cost V 1 base and J 6 bases, with 13 bases left between them. The CDR3 is CASSLYLAFPNEQFF. CDR3 sequence (DNA): TGTGCCAGCAGTTTATATCTGGCCTTCCCCAATGAGCAGTTCTTC.

This clone was seen a few times. Other DNA sequences from this sample encode an identical CDR3 as well. V usage is TRBV7-2 and J usage is TRBJ2-5, with a weak D call TRBD1 (6 bases). Germline CDR1 reads SGHTA; CDR2 reads FQGNSA. There are 13 residues in the CDR3. The ends were cut back, 2 bases at V and 4 bases at J, with 8 bases in the middle. For the CDR3, the DNA is TGTGCCAGCAGCTTAAGAGGGGGAGAGACCCAGTACTTC. Translation: CASSLRGGETQYF.

The chain has TRBV5-1 and TRBJ1-4; perhaps TRBD1 as D (6 bases). With 3 bases removed from V and 3 bases from J, the gap between germline ends came to 9 bases. Germline CDR1 SGHRS, CDR2 YFSETQ. The CDR3 runs 14 residues. The CDR3 region is CASSSTGSNEKLFF. The DNA of the CDR3 is TGCGCCAGCAGCTCTACAGGGTCTAATGAAAAACTGTTTTTT.

This clone has more than one count but fewer than ten. Here the CDR3 reads CATGTDNTEAFF. The CDR3 DNA sequence: TGTGCCACAGGGACAGATAACACTGAAGCTTTCTTT. The chain joins TRBV15 to TRBJ1-1, with 7 bases identical to TRBD1. The CDR3 runs to 12 residues. Unmatched junction bases numbered 3, after V lost 9 bases and J lost 2 bases. The V gene's germline CDR1 is LNHNV and CDR2 YYDKDF (reference sequence).

The count of this clone is one. This sequence joins TRBV7-9 and TRBJ1-1; 8 bases line up with TRBD1. CDR1 is SEHNR, CDR2 FQNEAQ, per germline (reference sequence). The length of the CDR3 is 14 residues. Trimming at V came to 6 bases and at J to 3 bases, leaving 6 bases not matched to a gene. The CDR3 is CASRLTTGDTEAFF. The CDR3 nucleotides are TGTGCCAGCAGGCTCACGACAGGGGACACTGAAGCTTTCTTT.

V gene TRBV5-1 combines with J gene TRBJ2-5; 9 nucleotides match TRBD1. Losses at the gene ends were 4 bases for V and 5 bases for J; bases not matched to a gene: 6. Germline CDR1 reads SGHRS; CDR2 reads YFSETQ. The CDR3 extends over 14 amino acids. The CDR3 loop reads CASSGGTGMETQYF. The CDR3 DNA reads TGCGCCAGCAGCGGGGGGACAGGGATGGAGACCCAGTACTTC.

The V gene is TRBV10-3, the J gene TRBJ2-1, with D possibly matching TRBD2 (5 bases). Between the trimmed V and J ends, which lost 4 bases and 8 bases, there was a span of 15 bases. CDR3 length equals 14 residues. Germline values: CDR1 ENHRY, CDR2 SYGVKD. This chain's CDR3 is CAISVSRTGDEQFF. The CDR3 DNA reads as TGTGCCATCAGTGTATCCCGGACTGGGGATGAGCAGTTCTTC.

The rearrangement joins TRBV5-4 to TRBJ1-6; D is unresolved. CDR3 length: 15 amino acids. The V gene lost 4 bases and the J gene lost 9 bases, with 17 bases spanning the gap. In germline, CDR1 is SGHNT, CDR2 YYREEE (reference sequence). The CDR3 nucleotides are TGTGCCAGCAGCGTTGGTCTACCCGTTATTTCACCCCTCCACTTT. It codes for CASSVGLPVISPLHF. The complete variable domain, with remaining parts taken from reference TRBV5-4 and TRBJ1-6, reads ETGVTQSPTHLIKTRGQQVTLRCSSQSGHNTVSWYQQALGQGPQFIFQYYREEENGRGNFPPRFSGLQFPNYSSELNVNALELDDSALYLCASSVGLPVISPLHFGNGTRLTVT.

V and J are TRBV15 and TRBJ2-3, with 10 bases fitting TRBD2. The germline gives CDR1 LNHNV, CDR2 YYDKDF (reference sequence). The J segment lost 0 bases and the V segment lost 0 bases, leaving 9 bases of the junction unmatched. The CDR3 spans 19 residues. The CDR3 sequence: CATSRDPLAGALSTDTQYF. CDR3 DNA: TGTGCCACCAGCAGAGATCCCCTAGCGGGAGCTCTTAGCACAGATACGCAGTATTTT.

The sample holds one count of this clone. The J gene is TRBJ2-1, the V gene TRBV20-1, with D uncertain. Germline loops: CDR1 DFQATT, CDR2 SNEGSKA (reference sequence). CDR3 size: 10 residues. V was trimmed by 3 bases and J by 9 bases, leaving 6 bases between them. The CDR3 DNA is TGCAGTGCTAGTTGGCCTGAGCAGTTCTTC. This sequence encodes CSASWPEQFF.

This chain connects TRBV5-6 to TRBJ1-2; D is unclear. Trimming removed 1 base at V and 8 bases at J, with 12 bases between. Looked up from germline, CDR1 is SGHDT and CDR2 is YYEEEE. CDR3 length: 13 amino acids. As DNA, the CDR3 is TGTGCCAGCAGCTTGCGAGAAACCTGGGGCTACACCTTC. Protein product: CASSLRETWGYTF.

The V gene is TRBV6-5, the J gene TRBJ2-7; the match to TRBD1 covers 10 bases. The CDR3 is 15 residues long. After removal of 4 bases from V and 1 base from J, the junction contained 4 bases not matched to a gene. The germline V gene encodes CDR1 MNHEY and CDR2 SVGAGI. The CDR3 is CASSFGQGGSYEQYF. The CDR3 DNA is TGTGCCAGCAGTTTCGGACAGGGGGGTTCCTACGAGCAGTACTTC.

The V call is TRBV27, the J call TRBJ1-1, with D possibly TRBD1 on 5 matching bases. The V gene lost 2 bases and the J gene lost 1 base, with 8 bases spanning the gap. CDR1 MNHEY and CDR2 SMNVEV come from the germline V gene (reference sequence). The CDR3 has 14 residues. The chain's CDR3 is CASSLNGQNTEAFF. CDR3 nucleotides: TGTGCCAGCAGTTTAAATGGACAGAACACTGAAGCTTTCTTT.

Here the CDR3 reads CARARGYNQPQHF. As DNA, the CDR3 is TGCGCCAGGGCGCGGGGTTACAATCAGCCCCAGCATTTT. The genes are TRBV10-2 and TRBJ1-5; no definite D call. Germline-derived CDR1 and CDR2 are WSHSY and SAAADI. The CDR3 contains 13 residues. The V and J ends lost 9 bases and 3 bases respectively, with 12 bases between them.

This clone occurred once. One end of the junction fails to match germline, which may point to a read error. The V call is TRBV7-7, the J call TRBJ1-4; D not certain. Looked up from germline, CDR1 is SSHAT and CDR2 is FNYEAQ (reference sequence). This CDR3 is 15 amino acids long. CDR3 region: CASSLSPAGNEKLFF. CDR3 bases: TGTGCTAGCAGCTTAAGCCCCGCGGGGAATGAAAAACTGTTTTTT. Complete variable domain (other parts from reference TRBV7-7 and TRBJ1-4): GAGVSQSPRYKVTKRGQDVTLRCDPISSHATLYWYQQALGQGPEFLTYFNYEAQPDKSGLPSDRFSAERPEGSISTLTIQRTEQRDSAMYRCASSLSPAGNEKLFFGSGTQLSVL.

The chain employs TRBV19 and TRBJ2-5; 10 positions agree with TRBD1. The CDR3 consists of 16 residues. J gave up 3 bases and V 9 bases, and 13 bases lay outside the gene matches. The germline gives CDR1 LNHDA, CDR2 SQIVND (reference sequence). For the CDR3, the DNA is TGTGCCAGCACCCCCGGGTGGGGGACAGGGGAAGAGACCCAGTACTTC. Translated, it gives CASTPGWGTGEETQYF.

CDR3 DNA: TGCAGTGCCGGGAGAAAGGATACGCAGTATTTT. Protein sequence: CSAGRKDTQYF. The chain carries TRBV20-1 and TRBJ2-3; D is possibly TRBD2 (6 bases). There are 11 residues in the CDR3. V was pared by 6 bases and J by 6 bases, with 10 bases between. Germline-derived CDR1 and CDR2 are DFQATT and SNEGSKA (reference sequence).

The chain couples TRBV6-1 to TRBJ2-7; TRBD1 agrees at 12 bases. The CDR3 has 13 residues. Germline V gene data show CDR1 as MNHNS and CDR2 as SASEGT. J gave up 7 bases and V 9 bases, and 7 bases lay outside the gene matches. The CDR3 nucleotides read TGTGCCAGTTCCCGGGACAGGGGGCGGGAGCAGTACTTC. The encoded protein is CASSRDRGREQYF.

The rearrangement links TRBV6-5 to TRBJ1-1; D is uncertain. Germline loops: CDR1 MNHEY, CDR2 SVGAGI. Deletions cut 5 bases from V and 7 bases from J, with 14 bases between. There are 13 residues in the CDR3. CDR3 in DNA: TGTGCCAGCAGTCCCGACCGCGGGGATGAAGCTTTCTTT. Protein sequence: CASSPDRGDEAFF.

The chain employs TRBV12-5 and TRBJ2-3; D remains unclear. The CDR3 totals 11 residues. Per germline, CDR1 LGHNT and CDR2 FRNRAP. V shed 6 bases and J shed 6 bases, with 7 bases lying between them. DNA of the CDR3: TGTGCTAGTGGCCCGAGGGATACGCAGTATTTT. It codes for CASGPRDTQYF.

The rearrangement joins TRBV5-8 to TRBJ2-3; TRBD2 matches at 11 bases. Germline trimming cut 4 bases from V and 4 bases from J; bases unmatched to any gene: 8. Looked up from germline, CDR1 is SGHTS and CDR2 is YDEGEE. The CDR3 contains 16 residues. CDR3: CASSAGTSGRADTQYF. The CDR3 bases are TGTGCCAGCAGCGCGGGGACTAGCGGTAGGGCAGATACGCAGTATTTT. Complete variable domain (other parts from reference TRBV5-8 and TRBJ2-3): EAGVTQSPTHLIKTRGQQATLRCSPISGHTSVYWYQQALGLGLQFLLWYDEGEERNRGNFPPRFSGRQFPNYSSELNVNALELEDSALYLCASSAGTSGRADTQYFGPGTRLTVL.

This chain links TRBV10-1 with TRBJ1-1; no clear D. V gave up 3 bases and J gave up 10 bases, with 9 bases separating them. Germline V lookup: CDR1 WNHNN, CDR2 SYGVQD (reference sequence). There are 11 residues in the CDR3. CDR3 in amino acids: CASSEAGGAFF. CDR3 nucleotides: TGCGCCAGCAGTGAAGCAGGAGGAGCTTTCTTT.

V and J are TRBV10-1 and TRBJ2-1, with 8 bases aligning to TRBD2. Germline V lookup: CDR1 WNHNN, CDR2 SYGVQD (reference sequence). V shed 0 bases and J 7 bases; nucleotides not matched to a gene: 14. The CDR3 has 18 amino acids. Written as DNA, the CDR3 is TGCGCCAGCAGTGAGTCGGGCGGAACGGGAGGGCCAAAGAATGAGCAGTTCTTC. Encoded protein: CASSESGGTGGPKNEQFF.